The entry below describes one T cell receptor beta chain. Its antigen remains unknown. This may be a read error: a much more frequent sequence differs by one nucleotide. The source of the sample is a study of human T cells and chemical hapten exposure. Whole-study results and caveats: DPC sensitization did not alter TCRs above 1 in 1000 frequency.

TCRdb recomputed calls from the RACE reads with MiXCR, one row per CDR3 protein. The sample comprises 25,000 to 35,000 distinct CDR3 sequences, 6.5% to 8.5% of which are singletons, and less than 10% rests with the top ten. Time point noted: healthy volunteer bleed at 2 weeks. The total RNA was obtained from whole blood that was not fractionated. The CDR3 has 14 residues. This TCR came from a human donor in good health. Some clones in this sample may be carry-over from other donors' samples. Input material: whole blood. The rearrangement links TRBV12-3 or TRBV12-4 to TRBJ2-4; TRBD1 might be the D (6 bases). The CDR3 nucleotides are TGTGCCAGCAGAACAGGGATAGCCAAAACCATTCAGTACTTC. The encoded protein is CASRTGIAKTIQYF.